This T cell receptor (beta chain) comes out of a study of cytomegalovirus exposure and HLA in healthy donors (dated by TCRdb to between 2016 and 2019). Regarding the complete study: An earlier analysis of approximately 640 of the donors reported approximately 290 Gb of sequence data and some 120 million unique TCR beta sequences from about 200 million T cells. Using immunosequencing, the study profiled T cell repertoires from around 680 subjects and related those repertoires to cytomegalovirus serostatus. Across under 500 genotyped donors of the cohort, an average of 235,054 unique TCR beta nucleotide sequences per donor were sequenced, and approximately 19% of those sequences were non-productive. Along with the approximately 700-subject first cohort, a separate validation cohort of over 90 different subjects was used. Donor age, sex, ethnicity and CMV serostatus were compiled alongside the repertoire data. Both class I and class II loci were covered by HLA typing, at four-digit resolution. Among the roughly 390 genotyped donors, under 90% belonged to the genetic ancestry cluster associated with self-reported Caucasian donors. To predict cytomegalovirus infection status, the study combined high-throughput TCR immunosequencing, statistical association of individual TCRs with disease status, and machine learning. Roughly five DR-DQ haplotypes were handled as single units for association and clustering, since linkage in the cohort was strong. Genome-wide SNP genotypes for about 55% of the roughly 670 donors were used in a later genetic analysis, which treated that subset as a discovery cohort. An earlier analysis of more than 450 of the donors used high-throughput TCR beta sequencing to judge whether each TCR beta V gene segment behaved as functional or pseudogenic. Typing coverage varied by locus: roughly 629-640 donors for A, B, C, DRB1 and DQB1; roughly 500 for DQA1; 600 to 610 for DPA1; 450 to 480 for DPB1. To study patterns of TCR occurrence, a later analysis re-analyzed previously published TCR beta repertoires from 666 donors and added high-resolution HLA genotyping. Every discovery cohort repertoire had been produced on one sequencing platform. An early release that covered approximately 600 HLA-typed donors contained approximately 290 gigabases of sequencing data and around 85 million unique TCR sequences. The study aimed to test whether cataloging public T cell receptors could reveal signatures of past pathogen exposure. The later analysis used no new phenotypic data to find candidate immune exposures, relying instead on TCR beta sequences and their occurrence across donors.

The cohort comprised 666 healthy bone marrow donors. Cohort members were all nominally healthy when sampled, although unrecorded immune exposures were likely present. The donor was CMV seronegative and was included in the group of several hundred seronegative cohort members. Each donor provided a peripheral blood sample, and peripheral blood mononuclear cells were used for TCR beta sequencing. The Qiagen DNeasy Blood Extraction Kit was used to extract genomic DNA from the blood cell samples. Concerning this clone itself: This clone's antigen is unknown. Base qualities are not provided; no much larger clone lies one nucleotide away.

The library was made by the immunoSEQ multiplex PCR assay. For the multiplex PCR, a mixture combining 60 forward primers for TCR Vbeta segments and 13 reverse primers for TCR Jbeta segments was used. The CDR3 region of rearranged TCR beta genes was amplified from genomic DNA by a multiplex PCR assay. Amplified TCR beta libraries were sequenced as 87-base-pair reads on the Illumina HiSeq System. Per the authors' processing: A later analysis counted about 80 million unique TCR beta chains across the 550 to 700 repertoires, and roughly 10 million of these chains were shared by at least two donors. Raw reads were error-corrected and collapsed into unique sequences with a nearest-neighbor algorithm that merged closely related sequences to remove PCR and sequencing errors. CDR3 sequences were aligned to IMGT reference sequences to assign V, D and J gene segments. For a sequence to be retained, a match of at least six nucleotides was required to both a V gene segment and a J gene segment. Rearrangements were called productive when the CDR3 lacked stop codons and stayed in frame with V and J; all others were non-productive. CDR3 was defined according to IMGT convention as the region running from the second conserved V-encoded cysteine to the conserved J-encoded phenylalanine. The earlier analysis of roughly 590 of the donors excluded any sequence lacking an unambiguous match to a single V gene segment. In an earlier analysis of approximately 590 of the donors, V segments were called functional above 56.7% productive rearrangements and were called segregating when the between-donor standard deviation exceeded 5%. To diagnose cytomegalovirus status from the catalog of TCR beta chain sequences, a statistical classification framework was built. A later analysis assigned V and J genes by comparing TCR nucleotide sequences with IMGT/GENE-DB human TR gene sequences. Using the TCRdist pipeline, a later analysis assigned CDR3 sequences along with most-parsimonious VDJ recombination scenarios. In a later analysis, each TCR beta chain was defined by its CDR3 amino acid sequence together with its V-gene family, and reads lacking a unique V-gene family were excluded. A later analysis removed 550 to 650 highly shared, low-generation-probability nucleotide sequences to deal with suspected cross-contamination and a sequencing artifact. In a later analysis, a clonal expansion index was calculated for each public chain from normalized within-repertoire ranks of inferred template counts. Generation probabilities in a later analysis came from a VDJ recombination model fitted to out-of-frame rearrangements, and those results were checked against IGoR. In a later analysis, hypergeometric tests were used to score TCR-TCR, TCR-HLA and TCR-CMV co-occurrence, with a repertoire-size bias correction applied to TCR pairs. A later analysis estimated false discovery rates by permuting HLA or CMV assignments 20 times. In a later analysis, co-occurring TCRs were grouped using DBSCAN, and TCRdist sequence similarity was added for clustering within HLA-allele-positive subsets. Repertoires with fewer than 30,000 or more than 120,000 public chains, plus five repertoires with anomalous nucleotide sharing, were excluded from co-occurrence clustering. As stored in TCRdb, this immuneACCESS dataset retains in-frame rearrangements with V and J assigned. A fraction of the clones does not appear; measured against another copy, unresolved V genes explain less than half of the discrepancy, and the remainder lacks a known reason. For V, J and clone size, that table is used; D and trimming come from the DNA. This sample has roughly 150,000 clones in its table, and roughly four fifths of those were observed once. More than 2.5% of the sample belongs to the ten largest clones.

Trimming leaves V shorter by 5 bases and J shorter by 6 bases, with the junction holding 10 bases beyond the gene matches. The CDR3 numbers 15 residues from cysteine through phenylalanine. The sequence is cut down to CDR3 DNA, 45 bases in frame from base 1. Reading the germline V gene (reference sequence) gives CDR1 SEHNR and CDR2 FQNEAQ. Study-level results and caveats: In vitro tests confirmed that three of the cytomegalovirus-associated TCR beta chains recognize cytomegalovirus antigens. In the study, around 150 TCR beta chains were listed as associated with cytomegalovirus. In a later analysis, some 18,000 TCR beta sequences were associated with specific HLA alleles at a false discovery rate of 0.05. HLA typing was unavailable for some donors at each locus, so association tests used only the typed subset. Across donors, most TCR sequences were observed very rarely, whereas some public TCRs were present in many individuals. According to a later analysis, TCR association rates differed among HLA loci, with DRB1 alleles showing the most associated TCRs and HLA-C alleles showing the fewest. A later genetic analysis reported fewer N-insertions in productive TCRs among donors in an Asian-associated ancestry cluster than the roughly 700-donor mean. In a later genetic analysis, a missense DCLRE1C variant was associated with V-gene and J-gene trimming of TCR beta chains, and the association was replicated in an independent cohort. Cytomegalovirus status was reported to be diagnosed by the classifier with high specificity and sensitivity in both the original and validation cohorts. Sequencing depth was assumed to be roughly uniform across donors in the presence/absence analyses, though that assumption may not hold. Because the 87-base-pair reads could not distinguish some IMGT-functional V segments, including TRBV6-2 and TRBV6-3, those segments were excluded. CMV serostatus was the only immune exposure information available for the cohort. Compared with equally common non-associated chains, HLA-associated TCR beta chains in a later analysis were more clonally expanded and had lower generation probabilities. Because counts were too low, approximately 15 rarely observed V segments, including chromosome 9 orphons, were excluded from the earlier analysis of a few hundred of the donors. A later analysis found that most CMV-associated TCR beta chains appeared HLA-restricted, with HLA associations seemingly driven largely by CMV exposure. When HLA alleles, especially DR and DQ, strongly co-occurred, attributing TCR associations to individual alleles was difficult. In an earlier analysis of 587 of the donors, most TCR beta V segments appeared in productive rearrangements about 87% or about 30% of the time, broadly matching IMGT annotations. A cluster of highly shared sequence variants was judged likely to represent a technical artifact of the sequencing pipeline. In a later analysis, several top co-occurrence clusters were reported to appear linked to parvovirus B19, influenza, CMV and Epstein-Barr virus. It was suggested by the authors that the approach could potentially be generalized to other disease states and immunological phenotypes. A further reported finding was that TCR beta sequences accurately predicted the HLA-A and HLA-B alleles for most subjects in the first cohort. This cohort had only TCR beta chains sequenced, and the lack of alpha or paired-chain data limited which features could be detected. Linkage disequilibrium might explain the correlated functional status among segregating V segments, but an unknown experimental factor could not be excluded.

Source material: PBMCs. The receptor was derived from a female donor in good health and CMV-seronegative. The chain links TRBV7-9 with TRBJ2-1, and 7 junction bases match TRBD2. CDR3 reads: CASSPTGAGANEQFF. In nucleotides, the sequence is TGTGCCAGCAGCCCTACTGGGGCGGGAGCCAATGAGCAGTTCTTC. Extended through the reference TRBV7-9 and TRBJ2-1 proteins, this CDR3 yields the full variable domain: DTGVSQNPRHKITKRGQNVTFRCDPISEHNRLYWYRQTLGQGPEFLTYFQNEAQLEKSRLLSDRFSAERPKGSFSTLEIQRTEQGDSAMYLCASSPTGAGANEQFFGPGTRLTVL.